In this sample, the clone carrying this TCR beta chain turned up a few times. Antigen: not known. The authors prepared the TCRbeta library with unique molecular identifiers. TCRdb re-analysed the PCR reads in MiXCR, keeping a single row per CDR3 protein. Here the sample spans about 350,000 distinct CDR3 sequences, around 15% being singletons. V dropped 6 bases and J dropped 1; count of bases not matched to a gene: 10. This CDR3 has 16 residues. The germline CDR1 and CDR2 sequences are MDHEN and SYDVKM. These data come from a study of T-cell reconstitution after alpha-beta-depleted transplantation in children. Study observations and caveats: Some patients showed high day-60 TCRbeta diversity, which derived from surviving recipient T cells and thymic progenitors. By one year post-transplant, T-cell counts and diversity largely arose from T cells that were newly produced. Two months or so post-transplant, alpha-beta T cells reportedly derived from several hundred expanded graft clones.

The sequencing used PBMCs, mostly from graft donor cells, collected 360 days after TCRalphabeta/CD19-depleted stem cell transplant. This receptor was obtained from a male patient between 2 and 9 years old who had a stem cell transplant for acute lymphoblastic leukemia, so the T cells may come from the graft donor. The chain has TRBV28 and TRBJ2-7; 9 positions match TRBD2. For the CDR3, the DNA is TGTGCCAGCAGAAGTAAACTAGCGGGCCTGTCCTACGAGCAGTACTTC. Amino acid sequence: CASRSKLAGLSYEQYF.